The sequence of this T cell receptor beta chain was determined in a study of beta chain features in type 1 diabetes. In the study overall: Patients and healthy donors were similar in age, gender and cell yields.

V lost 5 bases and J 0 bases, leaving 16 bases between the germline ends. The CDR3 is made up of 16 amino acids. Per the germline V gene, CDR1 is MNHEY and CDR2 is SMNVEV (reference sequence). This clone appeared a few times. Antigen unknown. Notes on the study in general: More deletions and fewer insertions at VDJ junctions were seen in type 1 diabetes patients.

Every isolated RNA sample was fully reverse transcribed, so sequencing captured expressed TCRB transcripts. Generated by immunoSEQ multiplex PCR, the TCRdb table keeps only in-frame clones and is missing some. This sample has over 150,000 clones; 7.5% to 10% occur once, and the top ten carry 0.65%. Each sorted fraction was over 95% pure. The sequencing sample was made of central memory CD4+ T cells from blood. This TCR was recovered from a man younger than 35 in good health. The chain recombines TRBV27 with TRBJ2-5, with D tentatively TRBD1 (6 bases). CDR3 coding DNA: TGTGCCAGCAGTCCCCCGGGACATCTGAACCAAGAGACCCAGTACTTC. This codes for CASSPPGHLNQETQYF.